The present T cell receptor (beta chain) was sequenced within a study of cytotoxic CD8 clonotypes in ibrutinib-treated CLL. Germline CDR1 reads MNHNY; CDR2 reads SVGAGI (reference sequence). Trimming removed 2 bases from V and 0 bases from J; junction bases left unmatched: 4. The CDR3 contains 16 residues. Sequencing was performed with immunoSEQ multiplex PCR; in TCRdb, only in-frame clones are kept and a portion is missing. The table has about 150,000 clones, 60% to 85% seen once. This chain joins TRBV6-6 and TRBJ2-7; 10 bases agree with TRBD2. The origin of this receptor is a human donor with chronic lymphocytic leukemia. The specimen was PBMCs, collected after 24 months of ibrutinib treatment. The CDR3 nucleotides read TGTGCCAGCAGTTACGGGCCTAGCGGGAGCTCCTACGAGCAGTACTTC. It encodes CASSYGPSGSSYEQYF.